These 30 T cell receptor beta chains came from one sample sequenced in a study of shared clonotypes between healthy human individuals. Only in-frame clones appear in the TCRdb table, and some are missing; sequencing was by immunoSEQ multiplex PCR. The sample has roughly 720,000 clones, roughly 87% seen once. What was sequenced was memory CD8+ T cells from PBMCs. Noted subset: CD45RO+ cells pooled with CCR7-negative TemRA cells. The source of these receptors is a man younger than 30 in good health. Some clones in this sample may be carry-over from other donors' samples.

The chain couples TRBV7-3 to TRBJ2-1; 13 positions agree with TRBD2. V dropped 5 bases and J dropped 0; count of bases not matched to a gene: 10. The CDR3 is 19 amino acids. CDR1 is SGHTA, CDR2 FQGTGA, per germline. The CDR3 loop reads CASSPGLAGVRSSYNEQFF. CDR3 DNA sequence: TGTGCCAGCAGCCCCGGACTAGCGGGAGTTCGTAGCTCCTACAATGAGCAGTTCTTC.

This chain uses TRBV5-1 with TRBJ2-3, with D maybe TRBD2 (5 bases). The ends were cut back, 6 bases at V and 5 bases at J, with 10 bases in the middle. The length of the CDR3 is 12 residues. In germline, CDR1 is SGHRS, CDR2 YFSETQ. CDR3 residues: CASMYGGDTQYF. The CDR3 nucleotides read TGCGCCAGCATGTACGGAGGAGATACGCAGTATTTT.

This rearrangement joins TRBV4-2 to TRBJ2-1; TRBD2 agrees at 8 bases. The CDR3 is 15 residues long. After removal of 4 bases from V and 0 bases from J, the junction contained 2 bases not matched to a gene. CDR1 LGHNA and CDR2 YNFKEQ come from the germline V gene. The CDR3 here is CASSLGLASYNEQFF. The CDR3 region has the DNA TGTGCCAGCAGCCTCGGACTAGCCTCCTACAATGAGCAGTTCTTC.

A note on this clone: The identical CDR3 is also encoded by other nucleotide sequences in the sample. The V call is TRBV25-1, the J call TRBJ2-7; TRBD2 might be the D (7 bases). Trimming left V 6 bases short and J 7 bases short, with 13 bases between. Germline V CDR1 and CDR2: MGHDK, SYGVNS. The CDR3 sequence is 12 residues long. In DNA form, the CDR3 reads TGTGCCAGCAGCCGCGGGGGCCGGGAGCAGTACTTC. This encodes CASSRGGREQYF.

In its sample, this clone was seen once. This chain uses TRBV28 with TRBJ2-7; no firm D call. The CDR3 totals 14 residues. The germline CDR1 and CDR2 sequences are MDHEN and SYDVKM. The germline V and J ends were trimmed by 5 bases and 2 bases, with 13 bases remaining between them. CDR3 protein: CASSPHPAAYEQYF. The CDR3, as DNA: TGTGCCAGCAGTCCTCATCCCGCCGCCTACGAGCAGTACTTC. Together with reference TRBV28 and TRBJ2-7, the CDR3 gives the full variable domain: DVKVTQSSRYLVKRTGEKVFLECVQDMDHENMFWYRQDPGLGLRLIYFSYDVKMKEKGDIPEGYSVSREKKERFSLILESASTNQTSMYLCASSPHPAAYEQYFGPGTRLTVT.

The chain links TRBV6-5 to TRBJ1-1; no firm D call. This CDR3 has 15 residues. V dropped 4 bases and J dropped 0 bases, with 12 bases sitting between them. Germline CDR1 and CDR2: MNHEY and SVGAGI. CDR3 nucleotide sequence: TGTGCCAGCAGTTCGAACCCTTCTATGAACACTGAAGCTTTCTTT. Translating it yields CASSSNPSMNTEAFF.

The chain recombines TRBV14 with TRBJ2-2; D is undetermined. V shed 2 bases and J shed 5 bases, with 6 bases lying between them. CDR1 and CDR2 from the germline V gene are SGHDN and FVKESK. The CDR3 is 13 residues long. The CDR3 bases are TGTGCCAGCAGCCAAATTGGGACCGGGGAGCTGTTTTTT. It specifies CASSQIGTGELFF.

This clone has just one count. This rearrangement joins TRBV15 to TRBJ1-4; D is unresolved. Germline CDR1 is LNHNV and CDR2 is YYDKDF (reference sequence). This CDR3 region has 17 residues. The V end was cut by 8 bases, the J end by 5 bases, with 24 bases between. The CDR3 loop is CATATPKGPQTNEKLFF. The CDR3 region has the DNA TGTGCCACCGCTACACCTAAGGGCCCACAGACGAATGAAAAACTGTTTTTT. The complete variable domain, with remaining parts taken from reference TRBV15 and TRBJ1-4, reads DAMVIQNPRYQVTQFGKPVTLSCSQTLNHNVMYWYQQKSSQAPKLLFHYYDKDFNNEADTPDNFQSRRPNTSFCFLDIRSPGLGDTAMYLCATATPKGPQTNEKLFFGSGTQLSVL.

The chain is built from TRBV2 and TRBJ2-3; TRBD2 matches at 9 bases. This CDR3 contains 15 residues. Per the germline V gene, CDR1 is SNHLY and CDR2 is FYNNEI. V dropped 2 bases and J dropped 5; count of bases not matched to a gene: 5. CDR3: CASSELAGKGDTQYF. The CDR3 nucleotides read TGTGCCAGCAGTGAACTAGCGGGAAAGGGAGATACGCAGTATTTT.

In regard to this clone: Mismatch with germline at one junction end may stem from a read error. The chain has TRBV13 and TRBJ1-3; the D gene is possibly TRBD1 (5 bases). The CDR3 totals 15 residues. In germline, CDR1 is PRHDT, CDR2 FYEKMQ (reference sequence). The CDR3 coding sequence is TGTGCCAGCAGCGTGTATCTCGACACAGGAAACGCCATATATTTT. It translates to CASSVYLDTGNAIYF. The variable domain in full, with the rest retrieved from reference TRBV13 and TRBJ1-3, is AAGVIQSPRHLIKEKRETATLKCYPIPRHDTVYWYQQGPGQDPQFLISFYEKMQSDKGSIPDRFSAQQFSDYHSELNMSSLELGDSALYFCASSVYLDTGNAIYFGEGSWLTVV.

This clone was seen a handful of times. V is TRBV4-2 and J is TRBJ1-2; D remains ambiguous. The V end lost 0 bases, the J end lost 4 bases, and 3 bases lay between the germline ends. CDR3 length: 12 amino acids. CDR1 and CDR2 from the germline V gene are LGHNA and YNFKEQ. This chain's CDR3 is CASSQEFYGYTF. DNA for the CDR3: TGTGCCAGCAGCCAAGAGTTCTATGGCTACACCTTC.

The CDR3 DNA reads as TGCGCCAGCAGTGAGGGGAAGGGGATCTTGCGCAGCTCCTACAATGAGCAGTTCTTC. It encodes CASSEGKGILRSSYNEQFF. The V call is TRBV10-2, the J call TRBJ2-1; perhaps TRBD1 as D (5 bases). Germline V lookup: CDR1 WSHSY, CDR2 SAAADI. This CDR3 contains 19 residues. Trimming took 2 bases from V and 0 from J, leaving 20 bases between them.

The chain has TRBV4-1 and TRBJ2-1; possibly TRBD1 for D (6 bases). From germline, CDR1 is MGHRA and CDR2 YSYEKL. This CDR3 region has 16 residues. With 1 base removed from V and 4 bases from J, the gap between germline ends came to 14 bases. CDR3 nucleotides: TGCGCCAGCAGCCAAGGGCCTGGGACATCATACAATGAGCAGTTCTTC. Translation gives CASSQGPGTSYNEQFF.

The V gene is TRBV5-6, the J gene TRBJ1-1; 7 nucleotides align to TRBD1. The ends lost 4 bases at V and 1 base at J; junction bases unmatched: 7. Per the germline V gene, CDR1 is SGHDT and CDR2 is YYEEEE. This CDR3 spans 15 amino acids. The CDR3 coding sequence is TGTGCCAGCAGCATCACTAACAGGGGGAACACTGAAGCTTTCTTT. Translating gives CASSITNRGNTEAFF.

The rearrangement joins TRBV7-3 to TRBJ2-3, with TRBD2 matching over 9 bases. Looked up from germline, CDR1 is SGHTA and CDR2 is FQGTGA. Unmatched junction bases numbered 0, after V lost 5 bases and J lost 0 bases. The CDR3 extends over 14 amino acids. The CDR3 nucleotides read TGTGCCAGCAGCCTAGCGGGAAGCACAGATACGCAGTATTTT. Translation: CASSLAGSTDTQYF.

This chain uses TRBV5-6 with TRBJ2-4; 14 nucleotides match TRBD2. With V trimmed by 5 bases and J by 0 bases, 7 bases remained unmatched. The CDR3 length is 18 residues. Germline V gene lookup returns CDR1 SGHDT and CDR2 YYEEEE. The CDR3 loop reads CASRRLAGGTLAKNIQYF. CDR3 nucleotide sequence: TGTGCCAGCAGGCGACTAGCGGGAGGGACCCTAGCCAAAAACATTCAGTACTTC.

V gene TRBV27 combines with J gene TRBJ2-5; TRBD2 is a possible D gene (5 bases). Trimming pared 3 bases from V and 7 bases from J, leaving 15 bases between. This CDR3 is built from 14 residues. Germline assignment: CDR1 MNHEY and CDR2 SMNVEV (reference sequence). DNA of the CDR3: TGTGCCAGCAGTTTGGTAGGGCTAGGAGGGACCCAGTACTTC. This translates into CASSLVGLGGTQYF.

The CDR3 is CASSLQGAGETQYF. The CDR3 bases are TGTGCCAGCAGTCTCCAGGGGGCGGGTGAGACCCAGTACTTC. The chain employs TRBV6-6 and TRBJ2-5, with 8 bases fitting TRBD1. Germline lookup yields CDR1 MNHNY and CDR2 SVGAGI (reference sequence). V lost 5 bases, J lost 5 bases, and 7 bases stayed unmatched. CDR3 size: 14 residues.

A single count supports this clone. With a much larger clone just one base away, this may be a read error. The chain links TRBV6-6 to TRBJ2-5; possibly TRBD2 for D (6 bases). The CDR3 runs to 14 residues. In germline, CDR1 is MNHNY, CDR2 SVGAGI (reference sequence). V was cut by 0 bases and J by 9 bases, with 14 bases left in between. The CDR3 is CASSYSPGGEAQYF. CDR3 nucleotide sequence: TGTGCCAGCAGTTACTCGCCGGGTGGGGAGGCCCAGTACTTC.

The genes are TRBV7-6 and TRBJ2-6; D may be TRBD1 (6 bases). Germline V gene data show CDR1 as SGHVS and CDR2 as FNYEAQ. The length of the CDR3 is 14 residues. The ends were cut back, 3 bases at V and 9 bases at J, with 12 bases in the middle. CDR3 in amino acids: CASSFMDSDNVLTF. Here the CDR3 DNA reads TGTGCCAGCAGCTTCATGGACAGCGACAACGTCCTGACTTTC.

Note on this clone: A much larger clone lies a single base off, so this may be a read error. This chain connects TRBV5-6 to TRBJ1-3; D remains ambiguous. Trimming removed 0 bases from V and 6 bases from J, with 13 bases in between. CDR1 is SGHDT and CDR2 is YYEEEE in the germline V gene. This CDR3 has 15 amino acids. CDR3 loop: CASSLGWNPENTIYF. The CDR3 DNA reads TGTGCCAGCAGCTTGGGATGGAATCCTGAAAACACCATATATTTT.

V is TRBV7-6 and J is TRBJ2-7; TRBD2 matches at 11 bases. Germline V gives CDR1 SGHVS, CDR2 FNYEAQ. V lost 2 bases and J lost 3; bases outside the gene matches: 6. This CDR3 contains 16 residues. CDR3: CASSLRLAGGFYEQYF. The CDR3, as DNA: TGTGCCAGCAGCTTACGCCTAGCGGGAGGATTCTACGAGCAGTACTTC. Full variable domain (missing parts from reference TRBV7-6 and TRBJ2-7): GAGVSQSPRYKVTKRGQDVALRCDPISGHVSLYWYRQALGQGPEFLTYFNYEAQQDKSGLPNDRFSAERPEGSISTLTIQRTEQRDSAMYRCASSLRLAGGFYEQYFGPGTRLTVT.

This rearrangement joins TRBV4-1 to TRBJ2-3; TRBD2 aligns across 16 bases. CDR1 MGHRA and CDR2 YSYEKL come from the germline V gene. The J segment lost 6 bases and the V segment lost 0 bases, leaving 9 bases of the junction unmatched. The CDR3 is made up of 19 amino acids. For the CDR3, the DNA is TGCGCCAGCAGCCAAGATAGGGGGACTAGCGGGAGGGCCGGGGATACGCAGTATTTT. It codes for CASSQDRGTSGRAGDTQYF.

V and J are TRBV7-3 and TRBJ2-1; 9 bases are a match to TRBD2. Trimming cost V 5 bases and J 5 bases; bases outside gene matches: 13. The CDR3 totals 17 residues. CDR1 and CDR2 from the germline V gene are SGHTA and FQGTGA. CDR3 sequence reads: CASSPRASGNVDNEQFF. The DNA for the CDR3 is TGTGCCAGCAGCCCCCGGGCTAGCGGGAACGTGGACAATGAGCAGTTCTTC.

The chain combines TRBV9 with TRBJ2-2, with D uncertain. V shed 0 bases and J shed 3 bases, with 6 bases lying between them. Germline V CDR1 and CDR2: SGDLS, YYNGEE. This CDR3 comprises 14 residues. The CDR3 region has the DNA TGTGCCAGCAGCGTAGTGTGGGACACCGGGGAGCTGTTTTTT. Translating it yields CASSVVWDTGELFF.

This sequence joins TRBV6-1 and TRBJ1-4; 9 nucleotides align to TRBD1. This CDR3 has 14 residues. Germline V lookup: CDR1 MNHNS, CDR2 SASEGT. V gave up 6 bases and J gave up 14 bases; unmatched junction bases: 13. CDR3 in DNA: TGTGCCAGCAGAACGGACAGGGGAACAACGAAGCTGTTTTTT. Translated, it gives CASRTDRGTTKLFF.

The chain couples TRBV29-1 to TRBJ2-5; 8 bases map to TRBD2. The CDR3 covers 14 residues. Per germline, CDR1 SQVTM and CDR2 ANQGSEA. V lost 7 bases and J lost 2; bases outside the gene matches: 9. The CDR3 DNA sequence: TGCAGCGCCAACGGGGGGGACCGACAAGAGACCCAGTACTTC. The encoded protein is CSANGGDRQETQYF.

On this clone itself: This specimen includes other DNA sequences encoding the same CDR3. The chain joins TRBV11-2 to TRBJ1-1; D is unclear. CDR1 is SGHAT, CDR2 FQNNGV, per germline. This CDR3 is 13 amino acids long. V shed 1 base and J shed 0 bases, with 3 bases lying between them. This CDR3 reads CASSLGLNTEAFF. The CDR3 region has the DNA TGTGCCAGCAGCTTAGGATTGAACACTGAAGCTTTCTTT.

The J gene is TRBJ2-2, the V gene TRBV6-6; a possible D gene is TRBD1 (5 bases). CDR1 and CDR2 (germline): MNHNY, SVGAGI (reference sequence). The CDR3 totals 14 residues. The V end lost 6 bases, the J end lost 4 bases, and 12 bases lay between the germline ends. This chain's CDR3 is CASSDSPGTGELFF. CDR3 DNA sequence: TGTGCCAGCAGCGACAGCCCGGGCACCGGGGAGCTGTTTTTT.

This clone was counted a few times. CDR3 in DNA: TGTGCCAGCAGCCCACTAGCGGGGGCCTCCTACAATGAGCAGTTCTTC. Its translation: CASSPLAGASYNEQFF. This sequence joins TRBV9 and TRBJ2-1, with TRBD2 matching over 11 bases. After removal of 4 bases from V and 0 bases from J, the junction contained 3 bases not matched to a gene. There are 16 residues in the CDR3. Germline V gene sequence: CDR1 SGDLS, CDR2 YYNGEE.